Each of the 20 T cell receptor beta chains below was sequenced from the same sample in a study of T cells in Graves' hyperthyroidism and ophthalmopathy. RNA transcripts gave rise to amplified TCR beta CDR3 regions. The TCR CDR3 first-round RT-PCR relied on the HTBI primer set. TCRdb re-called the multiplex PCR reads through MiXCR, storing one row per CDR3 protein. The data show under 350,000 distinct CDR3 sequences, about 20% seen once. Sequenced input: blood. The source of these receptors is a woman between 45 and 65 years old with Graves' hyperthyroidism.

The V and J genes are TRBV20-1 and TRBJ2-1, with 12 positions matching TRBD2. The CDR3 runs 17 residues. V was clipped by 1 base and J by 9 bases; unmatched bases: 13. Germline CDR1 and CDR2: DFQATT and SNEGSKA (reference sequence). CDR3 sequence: CSARVPILAGGSREQFF. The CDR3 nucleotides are TGCAGTGCTAGAGTTCCAATACTAGCGGGAGGCTCCCGTGAGCAGTTCTTC.

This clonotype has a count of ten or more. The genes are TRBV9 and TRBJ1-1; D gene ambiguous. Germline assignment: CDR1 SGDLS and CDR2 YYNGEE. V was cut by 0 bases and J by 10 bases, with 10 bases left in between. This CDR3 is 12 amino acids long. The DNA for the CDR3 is TGTGCCAGCAGCGTAGAGTATAGGCCAGCTTTCTTT. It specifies CASSVEYRPAFF.

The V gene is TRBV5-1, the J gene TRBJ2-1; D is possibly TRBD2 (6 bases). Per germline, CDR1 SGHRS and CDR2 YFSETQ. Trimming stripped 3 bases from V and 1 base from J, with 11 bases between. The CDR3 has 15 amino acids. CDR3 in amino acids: CASSWGTESYNEQFF. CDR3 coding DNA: TGCGCCAGCAGCTGGGGGACTGAGTCCTACAATGAGCAGTTCTTC.

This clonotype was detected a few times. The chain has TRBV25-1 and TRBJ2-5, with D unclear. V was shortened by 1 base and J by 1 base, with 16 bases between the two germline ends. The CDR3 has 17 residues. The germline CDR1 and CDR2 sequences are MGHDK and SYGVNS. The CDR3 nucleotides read TGTGCCAGCAGTGAATCCGACGGCCTAATGCCCCAAGAGACCCAGTACTTC. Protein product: CASSESDGLMPQETQYF.

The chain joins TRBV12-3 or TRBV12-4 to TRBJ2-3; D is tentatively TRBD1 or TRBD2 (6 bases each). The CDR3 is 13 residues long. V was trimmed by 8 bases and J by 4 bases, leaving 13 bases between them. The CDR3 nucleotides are TGTGCCAGCCAACAAGGGGGGCCAGATACGCAGTATTTT. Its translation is CASQQGGPDTQYF.

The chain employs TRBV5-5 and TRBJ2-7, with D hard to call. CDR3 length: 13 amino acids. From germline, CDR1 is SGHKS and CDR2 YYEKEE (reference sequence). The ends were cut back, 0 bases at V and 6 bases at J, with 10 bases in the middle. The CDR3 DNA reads TGTGCCAGCAGCTTGGCCGAGTCAGGCGAGCAGTACTTC. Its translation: CASSLAESGEQYF. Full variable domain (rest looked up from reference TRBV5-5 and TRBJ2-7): DAGVTQSPTHLIKTRGQQVTLRCSPISGHKSVSWYQQVLGQGPQFIFQYYEKEERGRGNFPDRFSARQFPNYSSELNVNALLLGDSALYLCASSLAESGEQYFGPGTRLTVT.

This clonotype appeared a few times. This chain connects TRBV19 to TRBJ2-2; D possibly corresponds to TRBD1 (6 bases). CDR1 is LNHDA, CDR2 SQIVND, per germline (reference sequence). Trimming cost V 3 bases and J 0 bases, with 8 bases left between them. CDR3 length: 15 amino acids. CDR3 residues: CASSIKGANTGELFF. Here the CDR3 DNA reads TGTGCCAGTAGTATCAAGGGGGCGAACACCGGGGAGCTGTTTTTT.

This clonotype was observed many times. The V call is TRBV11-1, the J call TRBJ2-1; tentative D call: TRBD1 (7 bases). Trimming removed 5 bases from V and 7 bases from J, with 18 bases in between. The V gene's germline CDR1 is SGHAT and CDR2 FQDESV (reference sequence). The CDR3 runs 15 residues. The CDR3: CASSQGGGTMNEQFF. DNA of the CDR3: TGTGCCAGCAGCCAGGGGGGCGGGACAATGAATGAGCAGTTCTTC.

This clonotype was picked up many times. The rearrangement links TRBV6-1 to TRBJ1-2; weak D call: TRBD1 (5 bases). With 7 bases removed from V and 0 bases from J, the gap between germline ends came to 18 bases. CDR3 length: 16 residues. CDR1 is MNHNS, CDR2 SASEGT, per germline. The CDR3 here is CASTKMGLGANYGYTF. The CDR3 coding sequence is TGTGCCAGCACTAAAATGGGACTCGGAGCTAACTATGGCTACACCTTC.

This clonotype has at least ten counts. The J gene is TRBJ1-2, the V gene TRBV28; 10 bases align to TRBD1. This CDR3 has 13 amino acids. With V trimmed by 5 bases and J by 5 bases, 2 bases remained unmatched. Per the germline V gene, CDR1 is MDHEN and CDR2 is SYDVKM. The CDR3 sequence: CASSGTGAYGYTF. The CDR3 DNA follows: TGTGCCAGCAGTGGGACAGGGGCTTATGGCTACACCTTC.

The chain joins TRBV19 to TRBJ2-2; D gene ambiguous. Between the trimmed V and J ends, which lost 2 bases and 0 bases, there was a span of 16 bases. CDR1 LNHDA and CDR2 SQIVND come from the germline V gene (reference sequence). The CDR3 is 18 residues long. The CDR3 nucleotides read TGTGCCAGTAGTATACTCAGGTGGGCAGGACCGAACACCGGGGAGCTGTTTTTT. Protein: CASSILRWAGPNTGELFF. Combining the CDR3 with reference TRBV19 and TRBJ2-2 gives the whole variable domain DGGITQSPKYLFRKEGQNVTLSCEQNLNHDAMYWYRQDPGQGLRLIYYSQIVNDFQKGDIAEGYSVSREKKESFPLTVTSAQKNPTAFYLCASSILRWAGPNTGELFFGEGSRLTVL.

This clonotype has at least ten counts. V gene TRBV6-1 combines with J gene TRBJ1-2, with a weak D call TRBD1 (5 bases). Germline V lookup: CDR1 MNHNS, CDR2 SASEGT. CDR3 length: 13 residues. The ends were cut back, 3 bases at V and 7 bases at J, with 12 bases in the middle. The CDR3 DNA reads TGTGCCAGCAGTGACCCAGGGTCCGGTGGCTACACCTTC. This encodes CASSDPGSGGYTF.

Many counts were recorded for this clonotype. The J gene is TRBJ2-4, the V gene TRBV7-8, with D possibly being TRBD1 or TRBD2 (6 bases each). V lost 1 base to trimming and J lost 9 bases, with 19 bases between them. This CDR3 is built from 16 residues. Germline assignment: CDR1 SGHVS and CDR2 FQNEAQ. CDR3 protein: CASSLGVGGRHTIQYF. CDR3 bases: TGTGCCAGCAGCTTAGGAGTAGGGGGGAGGCACACCATTCAGTACTTC.

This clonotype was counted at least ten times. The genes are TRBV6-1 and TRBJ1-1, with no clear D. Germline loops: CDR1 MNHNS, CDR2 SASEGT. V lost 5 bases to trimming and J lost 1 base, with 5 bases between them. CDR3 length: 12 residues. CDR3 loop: CASSRRNTEAFF. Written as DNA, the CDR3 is TGTGCCAGCAGTCGGCGGAACACTGAAGCTTTCTTT.

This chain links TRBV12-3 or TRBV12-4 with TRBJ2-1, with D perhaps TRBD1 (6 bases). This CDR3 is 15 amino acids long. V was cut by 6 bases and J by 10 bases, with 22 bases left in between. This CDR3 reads CASSWPQGLLVEQFF. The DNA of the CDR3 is TGTGCCAGCAGCTGGCCACAGGGCCTCCTGGTCGAGCAGTTCTTC.

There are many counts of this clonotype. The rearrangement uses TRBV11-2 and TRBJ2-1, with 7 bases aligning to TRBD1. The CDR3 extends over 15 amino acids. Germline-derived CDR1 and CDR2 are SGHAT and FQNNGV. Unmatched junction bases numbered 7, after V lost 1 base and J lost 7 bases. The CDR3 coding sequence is TGTGCCAGCAGCTTAGGACAGGGTATAAGGAATGAGCAGTTCTTC. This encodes CASSLGQGIRNEQFF.

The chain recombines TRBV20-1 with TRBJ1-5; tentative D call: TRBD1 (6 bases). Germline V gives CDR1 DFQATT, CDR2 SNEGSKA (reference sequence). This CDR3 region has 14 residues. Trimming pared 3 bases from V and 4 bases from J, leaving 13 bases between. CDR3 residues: CSARDSKINQPQHF. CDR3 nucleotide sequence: TGCAGTGCTAGGGACAGCAAAATAAATCAGCCCCAGCATTTT.

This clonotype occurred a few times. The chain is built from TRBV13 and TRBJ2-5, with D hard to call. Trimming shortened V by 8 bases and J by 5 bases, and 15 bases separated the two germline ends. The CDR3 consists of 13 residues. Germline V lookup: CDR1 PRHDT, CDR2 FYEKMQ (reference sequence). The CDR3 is CASGTRDLETQYF. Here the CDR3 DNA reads TGTGCCAGCGGAACGCGAGATTTGGAGACCCAGTACTTC.

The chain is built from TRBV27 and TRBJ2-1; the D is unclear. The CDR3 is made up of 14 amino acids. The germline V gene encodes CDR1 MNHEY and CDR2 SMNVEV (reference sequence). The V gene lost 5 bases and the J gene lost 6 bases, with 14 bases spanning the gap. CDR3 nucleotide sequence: TGTGCCAGCAGTGATTTCGGGCTGCGCAATGAGCAGTTCTTC. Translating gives CASSDFGLRNEQFF.

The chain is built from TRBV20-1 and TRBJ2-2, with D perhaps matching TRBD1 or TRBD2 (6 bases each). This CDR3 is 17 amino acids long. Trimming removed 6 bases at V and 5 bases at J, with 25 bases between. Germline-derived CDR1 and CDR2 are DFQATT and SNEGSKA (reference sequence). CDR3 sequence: CSAPNIGGGPRTGELFF. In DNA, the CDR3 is TGCAGTGCCCCCAATATCGGTGGGGGGCCGAGAACCGGGGAGCTGTTTTTT.